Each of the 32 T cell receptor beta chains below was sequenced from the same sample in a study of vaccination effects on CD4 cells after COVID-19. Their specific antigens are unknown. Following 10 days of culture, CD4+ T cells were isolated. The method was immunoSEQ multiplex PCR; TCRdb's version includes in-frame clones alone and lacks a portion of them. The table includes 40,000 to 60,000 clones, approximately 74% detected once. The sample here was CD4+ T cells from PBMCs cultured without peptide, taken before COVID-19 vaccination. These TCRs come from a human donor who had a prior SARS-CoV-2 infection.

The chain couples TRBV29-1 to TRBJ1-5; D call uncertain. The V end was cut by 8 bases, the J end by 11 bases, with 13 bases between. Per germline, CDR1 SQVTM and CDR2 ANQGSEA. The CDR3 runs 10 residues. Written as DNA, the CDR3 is TGCAGCCCTAACGTCAGATCCCAGCATTTT. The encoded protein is CSPNVRSQHF.

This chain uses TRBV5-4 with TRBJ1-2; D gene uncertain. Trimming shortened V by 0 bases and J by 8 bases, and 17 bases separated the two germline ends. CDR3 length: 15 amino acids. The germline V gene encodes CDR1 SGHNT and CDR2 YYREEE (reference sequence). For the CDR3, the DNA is TGTGCCAGCAGCTTGGACCGCCAAAATCGGCGGGGCTACACCTTC. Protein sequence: CASSLDRQNRRGYTF.

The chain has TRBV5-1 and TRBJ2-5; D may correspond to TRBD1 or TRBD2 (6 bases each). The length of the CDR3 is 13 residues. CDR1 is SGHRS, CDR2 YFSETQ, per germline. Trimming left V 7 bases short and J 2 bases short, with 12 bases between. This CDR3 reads CASAGGGQETQYF. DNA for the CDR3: TGCGCCAGCGCCGGAGGGGGTCAAGAGACCCAGTACTTC.

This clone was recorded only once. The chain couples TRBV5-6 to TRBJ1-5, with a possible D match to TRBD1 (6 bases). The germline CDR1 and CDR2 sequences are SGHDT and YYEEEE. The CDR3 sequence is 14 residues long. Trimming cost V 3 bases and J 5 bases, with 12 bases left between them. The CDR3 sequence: CASSSGEWDQPQHF. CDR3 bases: TGTGCCAGCAGCTCAGGGGAATGGGATCAGCCCCAGCATTTT.

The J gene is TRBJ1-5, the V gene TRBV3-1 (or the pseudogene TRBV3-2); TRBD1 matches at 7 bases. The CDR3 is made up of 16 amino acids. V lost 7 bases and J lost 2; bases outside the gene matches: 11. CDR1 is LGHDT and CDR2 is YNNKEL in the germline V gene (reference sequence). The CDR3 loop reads CASIGQGEGGNQPQHF. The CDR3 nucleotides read TGTGCCAGCATCGGGCAGGGGGAAGGAGGCAATCAGCCCCAGCATTTT.

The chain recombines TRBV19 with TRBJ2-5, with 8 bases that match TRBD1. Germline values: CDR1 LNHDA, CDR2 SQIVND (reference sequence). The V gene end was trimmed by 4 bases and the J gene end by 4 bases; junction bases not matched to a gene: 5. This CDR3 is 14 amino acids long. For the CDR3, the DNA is TGTGCCAGTAGTACATCCCAGGGGGCAGAGACCCAGTACTTC. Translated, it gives CASSTSQGAETQYF.

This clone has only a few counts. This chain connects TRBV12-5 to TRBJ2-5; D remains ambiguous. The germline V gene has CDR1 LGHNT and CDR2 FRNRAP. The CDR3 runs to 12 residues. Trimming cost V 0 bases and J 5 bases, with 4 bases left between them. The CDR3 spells CASGLVVETQYF. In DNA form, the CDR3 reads TGTGCTAGTGGTTTGGTAGTGGAGACCCAGTACTTC.

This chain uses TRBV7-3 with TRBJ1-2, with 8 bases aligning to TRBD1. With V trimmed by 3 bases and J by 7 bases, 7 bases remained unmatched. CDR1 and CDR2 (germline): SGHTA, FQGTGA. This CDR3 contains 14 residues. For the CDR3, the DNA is TGTGCCAGCAGCTTCTCAGGGGGCATTGGTGGCTACACCTTC. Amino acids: CASSFSGGIGGYTF. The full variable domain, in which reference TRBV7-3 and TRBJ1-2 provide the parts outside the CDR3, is GAGVSQTPSNKVTEKGKYVELRCDPISGHTALYWYRQSLGQGPEFLIYFQGTGAADDSGLPNDRFFAVRPEGSVSTLKIQRTERGDSAVYLCASSFSGGIGGYTFGSGTRLTVV.

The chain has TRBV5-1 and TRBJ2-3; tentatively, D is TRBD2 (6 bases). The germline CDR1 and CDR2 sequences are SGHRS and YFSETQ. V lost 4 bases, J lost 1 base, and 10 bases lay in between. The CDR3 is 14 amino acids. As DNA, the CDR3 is TGCGCCAGCAGCACGTCTAGCGGCACAGATACGCAGTATTTT. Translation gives CASSTSSGTDTQYF.

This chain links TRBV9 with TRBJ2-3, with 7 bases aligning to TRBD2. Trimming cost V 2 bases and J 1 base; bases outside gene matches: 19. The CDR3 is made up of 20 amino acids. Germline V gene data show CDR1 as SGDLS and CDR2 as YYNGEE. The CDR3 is CASSVWLGLYLALGTDTQYF. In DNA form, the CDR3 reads TGTGCCAGCAGCGTTTGGCTGGGACTATACCTCGCCTTGGGCACAGATACGCAGTATTTT.

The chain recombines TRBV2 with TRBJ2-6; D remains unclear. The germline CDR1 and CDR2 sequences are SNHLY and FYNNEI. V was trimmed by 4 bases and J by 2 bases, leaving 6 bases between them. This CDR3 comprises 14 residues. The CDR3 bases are TGTGCCAGCAGTGTAGCAACTGGGGCCAACGTCCTGACTTTC. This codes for CASSVATGANVLTF.

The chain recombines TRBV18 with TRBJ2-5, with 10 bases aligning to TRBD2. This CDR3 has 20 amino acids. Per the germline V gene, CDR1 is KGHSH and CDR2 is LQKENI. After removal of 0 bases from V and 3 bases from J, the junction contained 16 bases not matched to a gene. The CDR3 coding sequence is TGTGCCAGCTCACCACCTGTACTAGCGGGGAATAACCGGGTCGAAGAGACCCAGTACTTC. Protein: CASSPPVLAGNNRVEETQYF.

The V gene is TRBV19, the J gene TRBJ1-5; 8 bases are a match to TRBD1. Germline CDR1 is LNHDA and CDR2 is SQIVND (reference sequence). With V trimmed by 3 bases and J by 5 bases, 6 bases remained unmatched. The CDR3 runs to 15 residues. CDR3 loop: CASSMGGQAYQPQHF. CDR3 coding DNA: TGTGCCAGTAGTATGGGGGGACAGGCCTATCAGCCCCAGCATTTT. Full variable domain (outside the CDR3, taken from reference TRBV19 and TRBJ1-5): DGGITQSPKYLFRKEGQNVTLSCEQNLNHDAMYWYRQDPGQGLRLIYYSQIVNDFQKGDIAEGYSVSREKKESFPLTVTSAQKNPTAFYLCASSMGGQAYQPQHFGDGTRLSIL.

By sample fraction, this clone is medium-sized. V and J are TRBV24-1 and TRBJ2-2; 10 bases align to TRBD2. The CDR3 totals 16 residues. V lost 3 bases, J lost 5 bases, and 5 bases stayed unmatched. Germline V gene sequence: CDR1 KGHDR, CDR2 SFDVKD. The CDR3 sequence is CATSDPGLAPTGELFF. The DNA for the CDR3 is TGTGCCACCAGTGATCCGGGACTAGCGCCGACCGGGGAGCTGTTTTTT.

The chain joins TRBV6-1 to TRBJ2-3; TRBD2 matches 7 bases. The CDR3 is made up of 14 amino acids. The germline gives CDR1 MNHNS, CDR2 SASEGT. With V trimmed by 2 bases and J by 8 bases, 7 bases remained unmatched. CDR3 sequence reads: CASSEFTASGTQYF. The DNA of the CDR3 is TGTGCCAGCAGTGAATTTACCGCTAGCGGTACGCAGTATTTT.

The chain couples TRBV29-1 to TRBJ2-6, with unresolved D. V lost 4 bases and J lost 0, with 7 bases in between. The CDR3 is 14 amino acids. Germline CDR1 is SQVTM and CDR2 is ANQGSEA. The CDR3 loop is CSVVKLSGANVLTF. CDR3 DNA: TGCAGCGTTGTTAAACTCTCTGGGGCCAACGTCCTGACTTTC.

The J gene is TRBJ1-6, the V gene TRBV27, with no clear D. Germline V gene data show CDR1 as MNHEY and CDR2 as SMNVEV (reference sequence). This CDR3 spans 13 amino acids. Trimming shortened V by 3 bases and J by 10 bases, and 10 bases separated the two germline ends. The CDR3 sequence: CASSFWNGSPLHF. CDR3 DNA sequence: TGTGCCAGCAGTTTTTGGAACGGATCACCCCTCCACTTT.

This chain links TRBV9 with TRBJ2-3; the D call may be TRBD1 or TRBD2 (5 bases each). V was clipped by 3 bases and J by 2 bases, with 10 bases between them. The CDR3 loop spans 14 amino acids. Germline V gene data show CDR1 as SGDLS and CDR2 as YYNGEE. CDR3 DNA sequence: TGTGCCAGCAGCGGGGGGTTCCCCACAGATACGCAGTATTTT. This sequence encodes CASSGGFPTDTQYF. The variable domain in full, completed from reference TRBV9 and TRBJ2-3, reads DSGVTQTPKHLITATGQRVTLRCSPRSGDLSVYWYQQSLDQGLQFLIQYYNGEERAKGNILERFSAQQFPDLHSELNLSSLELGDSALYFCASSGGFPTDTQYFGPGTRLTVL.

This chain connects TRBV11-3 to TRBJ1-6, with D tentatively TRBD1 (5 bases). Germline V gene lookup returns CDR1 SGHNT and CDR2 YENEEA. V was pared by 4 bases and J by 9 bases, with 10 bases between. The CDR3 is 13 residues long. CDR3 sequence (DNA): TGTGCCAGCAGCTCAGGGTCCTCTTCACCCCTCCACTTT. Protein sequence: CASSSGSSSPLHF. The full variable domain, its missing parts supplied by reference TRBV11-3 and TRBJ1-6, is EAGVVQSPRYKIIEKKQPVAFWCNPISGHNTLYWYLQNLGQGPELLIRYENEEAVDDSQLPKDRFSAERLKGVDSTLKIQPAELGDSAVYLCASSSGSSSPLHFGNGTRLTVT.

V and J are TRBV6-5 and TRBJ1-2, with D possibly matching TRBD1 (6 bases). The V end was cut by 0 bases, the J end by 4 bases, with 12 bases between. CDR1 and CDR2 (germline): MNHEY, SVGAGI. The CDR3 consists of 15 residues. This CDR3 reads CASSYSPGQSYGYTF. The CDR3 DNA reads TGTGCCAGCAGTTACTCGCCCGGACAGAGCTATGGCTACACCTTC.

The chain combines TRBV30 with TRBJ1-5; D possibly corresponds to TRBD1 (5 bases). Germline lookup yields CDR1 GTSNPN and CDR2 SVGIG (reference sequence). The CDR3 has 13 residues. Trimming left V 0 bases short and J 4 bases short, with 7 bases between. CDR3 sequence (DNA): TGTGCCTGGAGTGTGGGGGGGAATCAGCCCCAGCATTTT. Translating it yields CAWSVGGNQPQHF.

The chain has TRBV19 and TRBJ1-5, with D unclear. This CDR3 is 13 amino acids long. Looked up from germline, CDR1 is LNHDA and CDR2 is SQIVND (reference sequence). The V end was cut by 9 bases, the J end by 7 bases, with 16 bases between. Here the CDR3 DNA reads TGTGCCAGCCGAACCGGTGGGGTGCAGCCCCAGCATTTT. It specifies CASRTGGVQPQHF.

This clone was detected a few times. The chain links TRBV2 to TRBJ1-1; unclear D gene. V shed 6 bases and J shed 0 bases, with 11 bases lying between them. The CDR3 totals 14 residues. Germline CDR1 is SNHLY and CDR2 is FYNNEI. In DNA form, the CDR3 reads TGTGCCAGCAGGGAGGGCAGGTTGAACACTGAAGCTTTCTTT. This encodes CASREGRLNTEAFF.

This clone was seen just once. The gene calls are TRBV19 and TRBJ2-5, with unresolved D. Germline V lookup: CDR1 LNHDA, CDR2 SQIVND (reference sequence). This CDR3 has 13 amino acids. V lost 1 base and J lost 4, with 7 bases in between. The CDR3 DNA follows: TGTGCCAGTAGTATAGCGGTAGGAGAGACCCAGTACTTC. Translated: CASSIAVGETQYF.

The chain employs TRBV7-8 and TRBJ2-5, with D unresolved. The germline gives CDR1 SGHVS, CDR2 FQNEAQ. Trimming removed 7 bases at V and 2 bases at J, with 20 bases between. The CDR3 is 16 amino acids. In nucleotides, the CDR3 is TGTGCCAGCACCCCGTCCGGGTCTAAACCGCAAGAGACCCAGTACTTC. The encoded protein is CASTPSGSKPQETQYF.

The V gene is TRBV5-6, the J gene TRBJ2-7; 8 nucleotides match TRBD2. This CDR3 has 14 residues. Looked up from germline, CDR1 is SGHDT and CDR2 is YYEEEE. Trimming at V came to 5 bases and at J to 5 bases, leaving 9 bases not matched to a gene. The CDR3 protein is CASSPGGTINEQYF. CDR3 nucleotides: TGTGCCAGCAGTCCGGGGGGGACTATTAACGAGCAGTACTTC.

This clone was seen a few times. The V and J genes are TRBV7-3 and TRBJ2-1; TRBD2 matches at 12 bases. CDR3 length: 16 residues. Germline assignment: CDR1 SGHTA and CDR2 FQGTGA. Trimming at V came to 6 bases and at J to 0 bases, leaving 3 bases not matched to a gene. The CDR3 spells CASSSSGRASYNEQFF. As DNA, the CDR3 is TGTGCCAGCAGTTCTAGCGGGAGGGCCTCCTACAATGAGCAGTTCTTC.

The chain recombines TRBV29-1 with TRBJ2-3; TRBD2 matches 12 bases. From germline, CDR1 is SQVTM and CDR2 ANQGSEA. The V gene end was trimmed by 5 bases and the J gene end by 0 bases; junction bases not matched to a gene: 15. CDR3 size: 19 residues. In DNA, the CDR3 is TGCAGCGTTTTTGGAGGACTAGCGGGGAGACTCCCTAGCACAGATACGCAGTATTTT. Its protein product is CSVFGGLAGRLPSTDTQYF.

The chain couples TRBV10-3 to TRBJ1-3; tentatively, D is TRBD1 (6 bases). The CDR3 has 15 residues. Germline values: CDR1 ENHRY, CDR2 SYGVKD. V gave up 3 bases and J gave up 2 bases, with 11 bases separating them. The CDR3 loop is CAISDPTGPGNTIYF. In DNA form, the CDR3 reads TGTGCCATCAGTGACCCCACAGGGCCTGGAAACACCATATATTTT.

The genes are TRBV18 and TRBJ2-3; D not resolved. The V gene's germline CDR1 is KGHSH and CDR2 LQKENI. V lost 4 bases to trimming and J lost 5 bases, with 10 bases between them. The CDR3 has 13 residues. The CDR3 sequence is CASSLSWGDTQYF. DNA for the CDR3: TGTGCCAGCTCACTCAGTTGGGGAGATACGCAGTATTTT.

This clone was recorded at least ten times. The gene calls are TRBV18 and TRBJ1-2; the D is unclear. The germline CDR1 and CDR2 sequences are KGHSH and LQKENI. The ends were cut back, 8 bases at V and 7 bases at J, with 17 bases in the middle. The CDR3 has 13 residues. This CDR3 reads CASHNDPVGGYTF. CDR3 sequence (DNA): TGTGCCAGCCATAACGACCCGGTGGGTGGCTACACCTTC.

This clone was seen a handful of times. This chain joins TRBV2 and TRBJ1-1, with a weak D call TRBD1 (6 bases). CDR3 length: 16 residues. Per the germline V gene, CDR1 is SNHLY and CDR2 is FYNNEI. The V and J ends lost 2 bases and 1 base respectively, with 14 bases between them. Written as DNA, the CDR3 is TGTGCCAGCAGTGAAACCCAACAGGGACCGAACACTGAAGCTTTCTTT. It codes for CASSETQQGPNTEAFF.